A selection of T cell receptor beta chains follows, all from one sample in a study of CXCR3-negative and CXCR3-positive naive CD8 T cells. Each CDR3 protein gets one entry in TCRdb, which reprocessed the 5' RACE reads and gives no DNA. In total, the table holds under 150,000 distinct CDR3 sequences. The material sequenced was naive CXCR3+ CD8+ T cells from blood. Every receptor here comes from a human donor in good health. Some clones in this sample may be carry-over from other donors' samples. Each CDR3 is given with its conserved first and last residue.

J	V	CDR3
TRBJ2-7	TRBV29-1	CSVIGDREYEQYF
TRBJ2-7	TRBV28	CASSLPEMGPSSYEQYF
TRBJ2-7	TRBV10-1	CASSDRAGATIGEYEQYF
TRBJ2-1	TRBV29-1	CSVEDSSGNEQFF
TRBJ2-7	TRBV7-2	CASSLALYEQYF
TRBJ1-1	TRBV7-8	CASNANSPGDTEAFF
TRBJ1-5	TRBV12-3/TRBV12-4	CASSLSQGSQPQHF
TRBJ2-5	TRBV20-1	CSARELAQETQYF
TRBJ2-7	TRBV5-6	CASRMTGAYEQYF
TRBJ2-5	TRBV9	CASSAGGETQYF
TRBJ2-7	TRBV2	CASSEAGFTYEQYF
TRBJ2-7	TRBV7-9	CASSPRDINEQYF
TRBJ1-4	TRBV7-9	CASSEKQGNNEKLFF
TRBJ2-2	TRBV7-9	CASIFDPNTGELFF
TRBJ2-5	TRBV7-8	CASSYMTGQETQYF
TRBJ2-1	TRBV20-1	CSASGSGSTYIEQFF
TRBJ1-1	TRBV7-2	CASSLIGTGRTEAFF
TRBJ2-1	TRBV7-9	CASSLDIDEQFF
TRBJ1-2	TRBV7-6	CASSPGQVSSNYGYTF
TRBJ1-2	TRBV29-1	CSVDDSLGYNYGYTF
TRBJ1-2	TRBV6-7	CASVWGGDGYTF
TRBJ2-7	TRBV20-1	CSARGWRGAYEQYF
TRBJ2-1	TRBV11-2	CASSPPEVAKPLYNEQFF
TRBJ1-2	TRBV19	CASWDRNLEGYTF
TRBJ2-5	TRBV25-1	CASSEYGGTSGSRETQYF
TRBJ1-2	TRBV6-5	CASSYLGDREARYGYTF
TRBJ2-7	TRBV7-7	CASSLEPQGNEQYF
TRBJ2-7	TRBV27	CASSFGPPYEQYF
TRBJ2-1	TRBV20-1	CSASPSPGSYNEQFF
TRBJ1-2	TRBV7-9	CASSLGQGGYGYTF
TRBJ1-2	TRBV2	CASSEGVWTGNDHAYTF
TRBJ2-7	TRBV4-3	CASSQEWGDRAYEQYF
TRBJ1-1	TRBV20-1	CSASGYRGLNTEAFF
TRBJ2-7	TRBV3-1	CASSQDRGLEQTSYEQYF
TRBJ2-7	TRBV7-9	CASTPGLRGEQYF
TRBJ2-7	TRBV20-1	CSARLAGSYEQYF
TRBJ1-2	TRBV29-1	CSVEFLDNYGYTF
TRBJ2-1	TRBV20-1	CSAKLASYNEQFF
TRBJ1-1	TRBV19	CASSPPNTEAFF
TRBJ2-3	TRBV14	CASSQGPGTGFSTDTQYF
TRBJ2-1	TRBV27	CASSGLAGDHEQFF
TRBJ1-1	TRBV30	CAWSPGTGNTEAFF
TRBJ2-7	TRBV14	CASSSDYEQYF
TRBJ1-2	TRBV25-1	CASSETGGSYGYTF
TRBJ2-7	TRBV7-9	CASSLGNEQYF